Each of the 2 T cell receptor beta chains below was sequenced from the same sample in a study of blood T cell repertoires in COVID-19. Assay: immunoSEQ multiplex PCR; the TCRdb copy retains only in-frame clones and omits some. The sample holds some 250,000 clones, 70% to 90% seen once. Sequences were obtained from peripheral blood. The receptors come from a woman aged 40 to 50 who had recovered from COVID-19.

This chain uses TRBV7-3 with TRBJ2-2; 10 bases line up with TRBD2. Germline lookup yields CDR1 SGHTA and CDR2 FQGTGA. The CDR3 totals 17 residues. J lost 3 bases, V lost 5 bases, and 9 bases had no gene match. In nucleotides, the CDR3 is TGTGCCAGCAGCCCCACCGGAGCGGGAGGGTACACCGGGGAGCTGTTTTTT. Its protein is CASSPTGAGGYTGELFF.

V and J are TRBV15 and TRBJ1-6; D gene unclear. V was pared by 7 bases and J by 8 bases, with 9 bases between. The CDR3 spans 12 residues. The germline gives CDR1 LNHNV, CDR2 YYDKDF (reference sequence). CDR3 in DNA: TGTGCCACCACCAGTCCGTATTCACCCCTCCACTTT. It is translated as CATTSPYSPLHF.